This T cell receptor (beta chain) was observed in a study of T-cell reconstitution after alpha-beta-depleted transplantation in children. Whole-study results and caveats: About two months after transplant, alpha-beta T cells reportedly came from several hundred expanded graft clones.

This clonotype was counted a few times. As yet, its antigen is unknown. Losses at the gene ends were 0 bases for V and 4 bases for J; bases not matched to a gene: 4. The CDR3 is 15 amino acids. Unique molecular identifiers were incorporated when the TCRbeta library was constructed. TCRdb re-called the PCR reads with MiXCR, one entry per CDR3 protein. The sample shows approximately 130,000 distinct CDR3 sequences, roughly 10% of them seen only once. The source of this sequence is a girl in the first two years of life who had a stem cell transplant for combined immunodeficiency, so the T cells may come from the graft donor. The chain employs TRBV12-3 or TRBV12-4 and TRBJ1-2; 8 bases match TRBD1. The sample here was PBMCs, mostly from graft donor cells, taken 180 days after TCRalphabeta/CD19-depleted stem cell transplant. The CDR3 sequence: CASSLAGQGFYGYTF. CDR3 nucleotide sequence: TGTGCCAGCAGTTTAGCAGGACAGGGATTCTATGGCTACACCTTC.